These 32 T cell receptor beta chains were sequenced from one sample in a study of shared clonotypes between healthy human individuals. TCRdb's copy holds only in-frame clones and misses some; the assay was immunoSEQ multiplex PCR. This table holds about 2,500,000 clones, around nine tenths found once. Sequencing input: naive CD4+ T cells sorted from blood. Subset indicated: CD45RA+ positively selected. These receptors came from a man younger than 30 in good health.

Of note for this clone: The sample has other DNA sequences that encode this CDR3 too. This chain joins TRBV11-2 and TRBJ2-7; a possible D gene is TRBD1 (7 bases). This CDR3 has 14 amino acids. Looked up from germline, CDR1 is SGHAT and CDR2 is FQNNGV. Trimming left V 1 base short and J 5 bases short, with 12 bases between. CDR3 nucleotide sequence: TGTGCCAGCAGCTTAGGAGGGGGCGGGAACGAGCAGTACTTC. It specifies CASSLGGGGNEQYF.

The chain couples TRBV30 to TRBJ2-5; D not certain. V was clipped by 4 bases and J by 0 bases, with 6 bases between them. The CDR3 extends over 12 amino acids. Germline loops: CDR1 GTSNPN, CDR2 SVGIG (reference sequence). The CDR3 bases are TGTGCCTGGATTGTGAACCAAGAGACCCAGTACTTC. This gives the protein CAWIVNQETQYF.

V usage is TRBV27 and J usage is TRBJ2-5; D is ambiguous. This CDR3 has 14 amino acids. Germline loops: CDR1 MNHEY, CDR2 SMNVEV (reference sequence). Trimming took 5 bases from V and 3 from J, leaving 13 bases between them. This CDR3 reads CASSMLGYKETQYF. The CDR3 DNA follows: TGTGCCAGCAGTATGCTCGGATACAAAGAGACCCAGTACTTC.

The J gene is TRBJ1-2, the V gene TRBV5-4; D uncertain. V was shortened by 2 bases and J by 2 bases, with 7 bases between the two germline ends. Per the germline V gene, CDR1 is SGHNT and CDR2 is YYREEE (reference sequence). This CDR3 is 13 amino acids long. CDR3 nucleotide sequence: TGTGCCAGCAGCTTAGAACTGAACTATGGCTACACCTTC. It specifies CASSLELNYGYTF.

The chain has TRBV7-9 and TRBJ2-3, with TRBD2 as a possible D gene (6 bases). CDR1 SEHNR and CDR2 FQNEAQ come from the germline V gene (reference sequence). The CDR3 extends over 16 amino acids. V dropped 5 bases and J dropped 2 bases, with 17 bases sitting between them. CDR3 loop: CASSPRGLTATDTQYF. In DNA form, the CDR3 reads TGTGCCAGCAGCCCACGGGGACTTACGGCCACAGATACGCAGTATTTT.

The V call is TRBV5-1, the J call TRBJ2-5, with D perhaps TRBD2 (6 bases). The CDR3 consists of 14 residues. Per germline, CDR1 SGHRS and CDR2 YFSETQ. The V end was cut by 5 bases, the J end by 3 bases, with 14 bases between. DNA of the CDR3: TGCGCCAGCAGGCCCGGGACTTTTAAAGAGACCCAGTACTTC. Protein product: CASRPGTFKETQYF.

The chain is built from TRBV29-1 and TRBJ1-1, with D possibly being TRBD1 (5 bases). V gave up 4 bases and J gave up 5 bases, with 14 bases separating them. Germline CDR1 SQVTM, CDR2 ANQGSEA. CDR3 length: 13 amino acids. The CDR3 spells CSVVTPGRTEAFF. The CDR3 nucleotides read TGCAGCGTTGTCACTCCAGGGAGGACTGAAGCTTTCTTT.

Remarks on this clone: The same CDR3 also results from other DNA sequences found in this sample. The V and J genes are TRBV10-3 and TRBJ2-1, with a weak D call TRBD1 (6 bases). With 2 bases removed from V and 8 bases from J, the gap between germline ends came to 7 bases. Per the germline V gene, CDR1 is ENHRY and CDR2 is SYGVKD. The CDR3 spans 12 residues. CDR3 sequence: CAISEGGDEQFF. The CDR3, as DNA: TGTGCCATCAGTGAGGGGGGCGATGAGCAGTTCTTC.

The chain employs TRBV5-1 and TRBJ2-1, with D maybe TRBD2 (6 bases). Germline CDR1 is SGHRS and CDR2 is YFSETQ. Trimming removed 0 bases at V and 10 bases at J, with 11 bases between. The CDR3 is 13 residues long. The CDR3, as DNA: TGCGCCAGCAGCTTGGGGGACGGGAGAGAGCAGTTCTTC. It yields the protein CASSLGDGREQFF.

This sequence joins TRBV4-2 and TRBJ2-6; D not certain. V gave up 0 bases and J gave up 1 base, with 1 base separating them. The germline gives CDR1 LGHNA, CDR2 YNFKEQ. The CDR3 has 14 amino acids. CDR3 in amino acids: CASSQESGANVLTF. The CDR3 nucleotides are TGTGCCAGCAGCCAAGAGTCTGGGGCCAACGTCCTGACTTTC.

V usage is TRBV10-1 and J usage is TRBJ2-2; tentative D call: TRBD1 (5 bases). CDR3 length equals 14 residues. V was shortened by 5 bases and J by 6 bases, with 13 bases between the two germline ends. Germline V gene data show CDR1 as WNHNN and CDR2 as SYGVQD (reference sequence). The CDR3 here is CASSPGPRAGELFF. In DNA, the CDR3 is TGCGCCAGCAGTCCAGGGCCCAGGGCCGGGGAGCTGTTTTTT.

As regards this clone: Within the sample, other DNA sequences also encode this same CDR3. The chain recombines TRBV28 with TRBJ2-2; no definite D call. Trimming removed 1 base at V and 6 bases at J, with 3 bases between. The CDR3 covers 12 residues. The germline V gene has CDR1 MDHEN and CDR2 SYDVKM. CDR3 loop: CASSLSPGELFF. The CDR3 DNA reads as TGTGCCAGCAGTTTATCCCCCGGGGAGCTGTTTTTT. Variable domain in full (rest from reference TRBV28 and TRBJ2-2): DVKVTQSSRYLVKRTGEKVFLECVQDMDHENMFWYRQDPGLGLRLIYFSYDVKMKEKGDIPEGYSVSREKKERFSLILESASTNQTSMYLCASSLSPGELFFGEGSRLTVL.

This clone has a handful of counts. The genes are TRBV2 and TRBJ1-5; no clear D gene. Germline loops: CDR1 SNHLY, CDR2 FYNNEI. The CDR3 loop spans 14 amino acids. Trimming took off 3 bases at V and 0 bases at J, with 6 bases between the two ends. Here the CDR3 DNA reads TGTGCCAGCAGTGACAAGGGTAGCAATCAGCCCCAGCATTTT. Amino acid sequence: CASSDKGSNQPQHF.

The chain recombines TRBV4-1 with TRBJ2-2; TRBD2 agrees at 13 bases. This CDR3 has 22 amino acids. Per the germline V gene, CDR1 is MGHRA and CDR2 is YSYEKL. V trimming: 1 base; J trimming: 6 bases; junction bases outside the gene matches: 20. CDR3 amino acids: CASSQVEGPLLAGGPVAGELFF. In nucleotides, the CDR3 is TGCGCCAGCAGCCAAGTGGAAGGACCGCTACTAGCGGGAGGGCCGGTCGCCGGGGAGCTGTTTTTT.

The gene calls are TRBV5-1 and TRBJ1-4; D call uncertain. The germline V gene has CDR1 SGHRS and CDR2 YFSETQ. The CDR3 is 16 amino acids. Trimming took off 4 bases at V and 1 base at J, with 14 bases between the two ends. In DNA, the CDR3 is TGCGCCAGCAGCCCGGGCAACAGTTTAACTAATGAAAAACTGTTTTTT. This codes for CASSPGNSLTNEKLFF.

This chain connects TRBV7-2 to TRBJ1-1; D unclear. CDR3 length: 13 amino acids. CDR1 is SGHTA and CDR2 is FQGNSA in the germline V gene. V lost 1 base, J lost 3 bases, and 6 bases lay in between. The CDR3 spells CASSLGWDTEAFF. The CDR3 bases are TGTGCCAGCAGCTTAGGATGGGACACTGAAGCTTTCTTT.

The chain uses TRBV7-9 and TRBJ1-1; the D gene is possibly TRBD1 (5 bases). The CDR3 runs to 16 residues. Germline CDR1 is SEHNR and CDR2 is FQNEAQ (reference sequence). Trimming took off 4 bases at V and 0 bases at J, with 15 bases between the two ends. CDR3 DNA: TGTGCCAGCAGCTCTACCGGGGGAGGGATGAACACTGAAGCTTTCTTT. This sequence encodes CASSSTGGGMNTEAFF.

The genes are TRBV7-8 and TRBJ2-1; TRBD2 agrees at 8 bases. The CDR3 totals 14 residues. Per the germline V gene, CDR1 is SGHVS and CDR2 is FQNEAQ. Trimming took 5 bases from V and 7 from J; bases not matched to a gene: 7. CDR3 in amino acids: CASSPLAGTNEQFF. CDR3 in DNA: TGTGCCAGCAGCCCCTTAGCGGGAACAAATGAGCAGTTCTTC.

This rearrangement joins TRBV28 to TRBJ1-2; 10 bases line up with TRBD1. Per the germline V gene, CDR1 is MDHEN and CDR2 is SYDVKM. This CDR3 is 14 amino acids long. V was pared by 3 bases and J by 8 bases, with 6 bases of the junction left unmatched. The CDR3 DNA sequence: TGTGCCAGCAGTTTCCCGGGACAGGGGAACGGCTACACCTTC. This encodes CASSFPGQGNGYTF.

The chain recombines TRBV5-1 with TRBJ2-1; 9 bases fit TRBD2. Germline assignment: CDR1 SGHRS and CDR2 YFSETQ. V shed 0 bases, J shed 9 bases, and the junction held 7 bases outside the gene matches. This CDR3 spans 15 amino acids. CDR3 DNA sequence: TGCGCCAGCAGCTTGGCCCGAGCGGGAGGCGCTGAGCAGTTCTTC. Translation: CASSLARAGGAEQFF.

This rearrangement joins TRBV14 to TRBJ2-5; no clear D gene. Germline V CDR1 and CDR2: SGHDN, FVKESK. V dropped 3 bases and J dropped 5 bases, with 10 bases sitting between them. The CDR3 runs 13 residues. The CDR3 region has the DNA TGTGCCAGCAGCCATGCTAAGGCGGAGACCCAGTACTTC. This sequence encodes CASSHAKAETQYF. The complete variable domain, with remaining parts taken from reference TRBV14 and TRBJ2-5, reads EAGVTQFPSHSVIEKGQTVTLRCDPISGHDNLYWYRRVMGKEIKFLLHFVKESKQDESGMPNNRFLAERTGGTYSTLKVQPAELEDSGVYFCASSHAKAETQYFGPGTRLLVL.

For the CDR3, the DNA is TGTGCCATCAGTGGCCGGGACGGGAGTGCCGGGGAGCTGTTTTTT. Translated, it gives CAISGRDGSAGELFF. This rearrangement joins TRBV10-3 to TRBJ2-2; D is perhaps TRBD2 (6 bases). V lost 4 bases, J lost 6 bases, and 15 bases lay in between. Germline assignment: CDR1 ENHRY and CDR2 SYGVKD. This CDR3 contains 15 residues.

The chain is built from TRBV29-1 and TRBJ2-3, with 10 bases lining up with TRBD2. The CDR3 has 14 amino acids. After removal of 5 bases from V and 2 bases from J, the junction contained 4 bases not matched to a gene. Germline-derived CDR1 and CDR2 are SQVTM and ANQGSEA. The CDR3 region has the DNA TGCAGCGTTAGACTAGCGGGCAACACAGATACGCAGTATTTT. This codes for CSVRLAGNTDTQYF.

The V and J genes are TRBV6-5 and TRBJ2-7, with D possibly TRBD1 on 5 matching bases. CDR1 is MNHEY and CDR2 is SVGAGI in the germline V gene. This CDR3 is built from 13 residues. The V and J ends lost 6 bases and 7 bases respectively, with 16 bases between them. CDR3 sequence reads: CASSPPQGREQYF. CDR3 nucleotides: TGTGCCAGCAGCCCCCCGCAGGGTCGAGAGCAGTACTTC.

The rearrangement uses TRBV5-4 and TRBJ1-2; D is possibly TRBD1 (6 bases). V gave up 4 bases and J gave up 1 base, with 14 bases separating them. Germline V gene data show CDR1 as SGHNT and CDR2 as YYREEE (reference sequence). This CDR3 spans 15 amino acids. The CDR3 spells CASSQPTGDNYGYTF. In nucleotides, the CDR3 is TGTGCCAGCAGCCAGCCGACAGGAGATAACTATGGCTACACCTTC.

The chain links TRBV19 to TRBJ1-4, with 9 bases identical to TRBD1. V lost 2 bases and J lost 5; bases outside the gene matches: 9. The CDR3 extends over 17 amino acids. CDR1 LNHDA and CDR2 SQIVND come from the germline V gene (reference sequence). The CDR3 sequence is CASSIRDRESKNEKLFF. The DNA for the CDR3 is TGTGCCAGTAGTATAAGGGACAGGGAGAGCAAAAATGAAAAACTGTTTTTT.

The V call is TRBV29-1, the J call TRBJ2-2; the D gene is possibly TRBD2 (6 bases). CDR3 length equals 16 residues. Looked up from germline, CDR1 is SQVTM and CDR2 is ANQGSEA. The V gene lost 7 bases and the J gene lost 7 bases, with 25 bases spanning the gap. The CDR3 here is CSAAAVRDLLSGELFF. CDR3 sequence (DNA): TGCAGCGCCGCGGCCGTTCGGGACTTATTGAGCGGGGAGCTGTTTTTT.

The chain has TRBV7-9 and TRBJ1-1; TRBD1 is a possible D gene (5 bases). Trimming took 5 bases from V and 3 from J, leaving 16 bases between them. The CDR3 runs to 15 residues. Germline lookup yields CDR1 SEHNR and CDR2 FQNEAQ (reference sequence). CDR3 in amino acids: CASSPGGLGDTEAFF. In DNA, the CDR3 is TGTGCCAGCAGCCCAGGCGGTCTAGGGGACACTGAAGCTTTCTTT.

J is TRBJ2-4 and V is TRBV10-1, with D possibly called TRBD1 or TRBD2 (7 bases each). Germline lookup yields CDR1 WNHNN and CDR2 SYGVQD (reference sequence). The CDR3 has 17 amino acids. CDR3 in amino acids: CAFRGRGLFLAKNIQYF. The CDR3 DNA follows: TGCGCTTTCCGAGGGAGGGGGCTCTTCCTAGCCAAAAACATTCAGTACTTC.

The V call is TRBV6-4, the J call TRBJ2-1; 7 bases map to TRBD1. V dropped 7 bases and J dropped 4; count of bases not matched to a gene: 10. The length of the CDR3 is 15 residues. Germline V gives CDR1 MRHNA, CDR2 SNTAGT. The CDR3 coding sequence is TGTGCCAGCAAAGCCGGGACAGCCATGTACAATGAGCAGTTCTTC. Translating gives CASKAGTAMYNEQFF.

This rearrangement joins TRBV7-9 to TRBJ2-5, with 7 bases fitting TRBD1. Trimming at V came to 5 bases and at J to 5 bases, leaving 14 bases not matched to a gene. The CDR3 covers 16 residues. Looked up from germline, CDR1 is SEHNR and CDR2 is FQNEAQ (reference sequence). The CDR3 DNA follows: TGTGCCAGCAGCCTCCTAAATACAGGGGCCCGGGAGACCCAGTACTTC. It codes for CASSLLNTGARETQYF.

This chain joins TRBV6-5 and TRBJ2-7; no clear D gene. Trimming left V 5 bases short and J 2 bases short, with 10 bases between. The CDR3 spans 13 residues. The germline V gene has CDR1 MNHEY and CDR2 SVGAGI. The CDR3 protein is CASSTYSAYEQYF. The CDR3 nucleotides read TGTGCCAGCAGTACTTATAGTGCCTACGAGCAGTACTTC.